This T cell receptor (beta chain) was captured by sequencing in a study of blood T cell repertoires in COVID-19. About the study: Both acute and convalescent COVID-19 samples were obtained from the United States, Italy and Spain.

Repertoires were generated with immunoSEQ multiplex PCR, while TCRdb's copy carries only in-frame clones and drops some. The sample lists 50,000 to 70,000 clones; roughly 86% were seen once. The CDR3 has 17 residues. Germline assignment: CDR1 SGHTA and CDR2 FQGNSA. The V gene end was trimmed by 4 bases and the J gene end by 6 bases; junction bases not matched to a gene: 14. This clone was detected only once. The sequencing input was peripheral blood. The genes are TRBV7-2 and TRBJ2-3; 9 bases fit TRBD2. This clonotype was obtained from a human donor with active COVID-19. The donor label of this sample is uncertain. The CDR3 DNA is TGTGCCAGCAGCTCCCCCCGTGGGGCGGGAGGGCCCGATACGCAGTATTTT. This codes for CASSSPRGAGGPDTQYF.